What follows are 15 T cell receptor beta chains derived from one specimen sequenced in a study of blood T cell repertoires in COVID-19. Sequencing was performed with immunoSEQ multiplex PCR; in TCRdb, only in-frame clones are kept and a portion is missing. This table has roughly 330,000 clones, over 80% appearing once. The sequenced material came from peripheral blood. The receptors derive from a man aged 25 to 40 with COVID-19, enrolled during active disease.

Only a few counts were recorded for this clone. J is TRBJ1-2 and V is TRBV9; D gene ambiguous. The V gene lost 3 bases and the J gene lost 5 bases, with 17 bases spanning the gap. Germline lookup yields CDR1 SGDLS and CDR2 YYNGEE. The CDR3 consists of 15 residues. CDR3 bases: TGTGCCAGCAGCGCCTTGGGTCAGACAACTTATGGCTACACCTTC. Amino acid sequence: CASSALGQTTYGYTF. Complete variable domain (other parts from reference TRBV9 and TRBJ1-2): DSGVTQTPKHLITATGQRVTLRCSPRSGDLSVYWYQQSLDQGLQFLIQYYNGEERAKGNILERFSAQQFPDLHSELNLSSLELGDSALYFCASSALGQTTYGYTFGSGTRLTVV.

The rearrangement joins TRBV5-8 to TRBJ2-1, with TRBD1 matching over 10 bases. V gave up 4 bases and J gave up 5 bases; unmatched junction bases: 9. CDR1 is SGHTS and CDR2 is YDEGEE in the germline V gene. CDR3 length: 16 residues. The CDR3 sequence: CASSKGQGDWNNEQFF. The CDR3 DNA follows: TGTGCCAGCAGCAAAGGACAGGGGGATTGGAACAATGAGCAGTTCTTC.

The rearrangement links TRBV29-1 to TRBJ1-2, with 11 bases identical to TRBD1. Germline CDR1 SQVTM, CDR2 ANQGSEA. This CDR3 contains 15 residues. V dropped 2 bases and J dropped 6; count of bases not matched to a gene: 8. For the CDR3, the DNA is TGCAGCGTTGAAATCCCGGACAGGGGGCATAATGGCTACACCTTC. This codes for CSVEIPDRGHNGYTF.

The rearrangement uses TRBV7-9 and TRBJ2-4; D is unresolved. Germline CDR1 reads SEHNR; CDR2 reads FQNEAQ (reference sequence). V lost 5 bases and J 2 bases, leaving 16 bases between the germline ends. The CDR3 covers 16 residues. CDR3 DNA: TGTGCCAGCAGCCATGACTTAGTCGTAACCAAAAACATTCAGTACTTC. Residues: CASSHDLVVTKNIQYF. The entire variable domain, with the rest obtained from reference TRBV7-9 and TRBJ2-4, is as follows: DTGVSQNPRHKITKRGQNVTFRCDPISEHNRLYWYRQTLGQGPEFLTYFQNEAQLEKSRLLSDRFSAERPKGSFSTLEIQRTEQGDSAMYLCASSHDLVVTKNIQYFGAGTRLSVL.

The chain couples TRBV7-2 to TRBJ2-3; 10 bases fit TRBD2. The CDR3 runs 14 residues. Germline CDR1 SGHTA, CDR2 FQGNSA. The J segment lost 6 bases and the V segment lost 3 bases, leaving 3 bases of the junction unmatched. This CDR3 reads CASSFSGGDDTQYF. The CDR3 nucleotides read TGTGCCAGCAGCTTCAGCGGGGGGGATGATACGCAGTATTTT. The variable domain in full, completed from reference TRBV7-2 and TRBJ2-3, reads GAGVSQSPSNKVTEKGKDVELRCDPISGHTALYWYRQSLGQGLEFLIYFQGNSAPDKSGLPSDRFSAERTGGSVSTLTIQRTQQEDSAVYLCASSFSGGDDTQYFGPGTRLTVL.

The chain has TRBV24-1 and TRBJ2-3, with a weak D call TRBD1 (7 bases). CDR3 length: 14 amino acids. Germline V gene lookup returns CDR1 KGHDR and CDR2 SFDVKD. The V and J ends lost 5 bases and 11 bases respectively, with 19 bases between them. The CDR3 loop reads CATSAAGQRVRQYF. As DNA, the CDR3 is TGTGCCACCAGTGCGGCGGGACAGCGGGTCAGGCAGTATTTT.

J is TRBJ1-3 and V is TRBV10-3; 11 bases match TRBD1. With V trimmed by 2 bases and J by 8 bases, 8 bases remained unmatched. CDR3 size: 16 residues. Germline assignment: CDR1 ENHRY and CDR2 SYGVKD. The CDR3 is CAISEIPRTGGDTIYF. The CDR3 region has the DNA TGTGCCATCAGTGAGATACCCAGGACAGGGGGCGACACCATATATTTT.

The J gene is TRBJ1-5, the V gene TRBV7-2; D is possibly TRBD1 (6 bases). The CDR3 consists of 14 residues. The germline V and J ends were trimmed by 7 bases and 2 bases, with 12 bases remaining between them. Germline V gene sequence: CDR1 SGHTA, CDR2 FQGNSA. The CDR3 protein is CASNIQGGNQPQHF. DNA of the CDR3: TGTGCCAGCAATATACAGGGTGGCAATCAGCCCCAGCATTTT.

J is TRBJ1-3 and V is TRBV28; TRBD1 aligns across 7 bases. From germline, CDR1 is MDHEN and CDR2 SYDVKM. The CDR3 has 12 amino acids. The CDR3 here is CGTGTAGNTIYF. CDR3 coding DNA: TGTGGCACAGGGACAGCTGGAAACACCATATATTTT.

This chain joins TRBV6-5 and TRBJ1-2; D is unresolved. The CDR3 is 15 residues long. Trimming left V 0 bases short and J 3 bases short, with 11 bases between. Germline CDR1 reads MNHEY; CDR2 reads SVGAGI. The CDR3 DNA reads TGTGCCAGCAGTTACTCGTCTAACGGGGACTATGGCTACACCTTC. This translates into CASSYSSNGDYGYTF.

The chain carries TRBV6-5 and TRBJ2-1, with TRBD2 matching 8 bases. Germline loops: CDR1 MNHEY, CDR2 SVGAGI. The junction had 4 bases not matched to a gene; V was cut back by 4 bases and J by 5 bases. The CDR3 is made up of 14 amino acids. CDR3 amino acids: CASSWLAGDNEQFF. In DNA form, the CDR3 reads TGTGCCAGCAGTTGGCTAGCGGGTGACAATGAGCAGTTCTTC.

This chain uses TRBV19 with TRBJ2-1, with 7 bases that match TRBD2. The germline V gene encodes CDR1 LNHDA and CDR2 SQIVND (reference sequence). The CDR3 spans 14 residues. Germline trimming cut 3 bases from V and 9 bases from J; bases unmatched to any gene: 8. The CDR3 sequence is CASSILREVSEQFF. The CDR3 DNA follows: TGTGCCAGTAGTATTTTACGGGAGGTTAGTGAGCAGTTCTTC.

J is TRBJ2-4 and V is TRBV28, with D perhaps TRBD1 (6 bases). V shed 5 bases and J shed 8 bases, with 16 bases lying between them. Per germline, CDR1 MDHEN and CDR2 SYDVKM. The CDR3 consists of 14 residues. CDR3 protein: CASSVYRVGDIQYF. For the CDR3, the DNA is TGTGCCAGCAGTGTATACAGGGTTGGGGACATTCAGTACTTC.

This clone was seen a few times. The chain carries TRBV11-3 and TRBJ2-2; D call uncertain. This CDR3 contains 15 residues. With 2 bases removed from V and 0 bases from J, the gap between germline ends came to 7 bases. Germline V gene lookup returns CDR1 SGHNT and CDR2 YENEEA. This chain's CDR3 is CASSLRSANTGELFF. Here the CDR3 DNA reads TGTGCCAGCAGCTTACGGTCCGCGAACACCGGGGAGCTGTTTTTT.

This sequence joins TRBV19 and TRBJ1-5; TRBD1 is a possible D gene (5 bases). CDR1 is LNHDA and CDR2 is SQIVND in the germline V gene (reference sequence). The V end was cut by 6 bases, the J end by 0 bases, with 12 bases between. The length of the CDR3 is 15 residues. The CDR3 nucleotides are TGTGCCAGTAGCCGGGACTCGTTTAGCAATCAGCCCCAGCATTTT. Protein product: CASSRDSFSNQPQHF. Based on the CDR3 plus reference TRBV19 and TRBJ1-5, the full variable domain is DGGITQSPKYLFRKEGQNVTLSCEQNLNHDAMYWYRQDPGQGLRLIYYSQIVNDFQKGDIAEGYSVSREKKESFPLTVTSAQKNPTAFYLCASSRDSFSNQPQHFGDGTRLSIL.